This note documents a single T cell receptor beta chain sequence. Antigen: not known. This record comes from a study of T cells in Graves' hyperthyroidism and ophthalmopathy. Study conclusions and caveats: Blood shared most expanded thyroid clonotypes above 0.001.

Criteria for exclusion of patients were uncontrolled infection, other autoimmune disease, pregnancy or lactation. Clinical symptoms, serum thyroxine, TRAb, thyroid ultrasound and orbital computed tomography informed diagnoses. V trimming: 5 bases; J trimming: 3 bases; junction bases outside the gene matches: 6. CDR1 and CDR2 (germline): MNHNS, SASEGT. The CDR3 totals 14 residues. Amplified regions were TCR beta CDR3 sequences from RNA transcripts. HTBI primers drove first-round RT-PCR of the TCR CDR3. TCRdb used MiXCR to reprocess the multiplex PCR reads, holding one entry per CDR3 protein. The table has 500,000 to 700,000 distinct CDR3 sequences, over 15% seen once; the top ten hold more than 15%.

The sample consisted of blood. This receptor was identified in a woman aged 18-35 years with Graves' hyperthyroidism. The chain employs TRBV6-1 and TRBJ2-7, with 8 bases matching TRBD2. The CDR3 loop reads CASSQTSGYYEQYF. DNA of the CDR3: TGTGCCAGCAGTCAAACTAGCGGTTACTACGAGCAGTACTTC.